This TCR beta chain was identified in a study of T-cell memory formation after mild COVID-19. Overall study: TCR clustering was largely donor specific.

This CDR3 spans 14 amino acids. In germline, CDR1 is ENHRY, CDR2 SYGVKD. Trimming took 6 bases from V and 7 from J, leaving 19 bases between them. As regards this clonotype: What it binds is not known.

Findings and caveats of the study: Contracting clones from day 15 to 85 had balanced CD4/CD8; later expanders favoured CD4+. Second-wave clones with a day 37 peak had unconfirmed SARS-CoV-2 specificity. Contracting CD4+ clones were located mainly in CM and EM, and CD8+ clones in EMRA.

Each CDR3 protein is one row after TCRdb ran MiXCR on the 5' RACE reads. The data hold 350,000 to 500,000 distinct CDR3 sequences, with 18% observed a single time. The chain is built from TRBV10-3 and TRBJ2-7, with D possibly matching TRBD1 (6 bases). Sequencing input: PBMCs or a T cell subset sorted from them (not recorded which). The origin of this receptor is a man aged 18 to 35 who had mild COVID-19 (a few samples of this study predate the infection). Cell type and time point are not known. The CDR3 DNA is TGTGCCATCAGCCAAGTCGACAGGCCGCGAGAGCAGTACGTC. Translating it yields CAISQVDRPREQYV.